This T cell receptor beta chain was sequenced during a study of beta chain features in type 1 diabetes. Overall study findings and caveats: For patients, the naive, central memory and Treg TCRB repertoires appeared more alike than for healthy donors. Fewer junction insertions and more nucleotide deletions appeared in type 1 diabetes patients. In every one of the four CD4+ subsets, TCRB CDR3s were moderately but significantly shorter in Type 1 diabetes patients.

Regarding this clone: No antigen is known for it.

What was sequenced were expressed TCRB transcripts, since all of the isolated RNA had been reverse transcribed. Data came from immunoSEQ multiplex PCR; TCRdb stores just in-frame clones and leaves some out. The data hold about 370,000 clones, with 8% to 10% observed a single time. Sequenced input: central memory CD4+ T cells from blood. The receptor was derived from a man aged 30 to 45 with type 1 diabetes.

The CDR3 sequence is CASSSQVEAENIQYF. CDR3 DNA sequence: TGTGCCAGCAGCTCACAGGTTGAGGCGGAAAACATTCAGTACTTC. The chain joins TRBV7-2 to TRBJ2-4; D is perhaps TRBD1 (5 bases). The CDR3 runs 15 residues. Germline V CDR1 and CDR2: SGHTA, FQGNSA. V was trimmed by 4 bases and J by 5 bases, leaving 15 bases between them.